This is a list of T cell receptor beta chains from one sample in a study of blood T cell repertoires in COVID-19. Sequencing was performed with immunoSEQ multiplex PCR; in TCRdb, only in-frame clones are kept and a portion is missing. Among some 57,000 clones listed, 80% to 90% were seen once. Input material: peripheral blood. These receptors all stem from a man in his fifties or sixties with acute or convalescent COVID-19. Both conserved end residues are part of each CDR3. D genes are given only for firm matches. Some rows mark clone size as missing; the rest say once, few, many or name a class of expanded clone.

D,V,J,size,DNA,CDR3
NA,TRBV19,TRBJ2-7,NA,TGTGCCAGTAGTGCCACGAATCGAGGGCTCTACGAGCAGTACTTC,CASSATNRGLYEQYF
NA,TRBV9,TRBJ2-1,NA,TGTGCCAGCAGCTTCGGAGGGGGGGGGACAAATGAGCAGTTCTTC,CASSFGGGGTNEQFF
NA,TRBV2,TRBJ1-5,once,TGTGCCAGCAGTGACAGGGAGGGGAGACAGCCCCAGCATTTT,CASSDREGRQPQHF
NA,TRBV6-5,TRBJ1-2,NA,TGTGCCAGCAGTTACAGGGGTACCTATGGCTACACCTTC,CASSYRGTYGYTF
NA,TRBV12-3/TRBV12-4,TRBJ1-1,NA,TGTGCCAGCAGTTTACATCAGAACACTGAAGCTTTCTTT,CASSLHQNTEAFF
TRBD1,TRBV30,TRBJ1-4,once,TGTGCCTGGAGTTCGGGACAGCGAAATGAAAAACTGTTTTTT,CAWSSGQRNEKLFF
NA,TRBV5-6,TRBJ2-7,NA,TGTGCCAGCACCGCCAAGGTTTTGGCGGGGGAGCAGTACTTC,CASTAKVLAGEQYF
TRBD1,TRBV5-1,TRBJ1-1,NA,TGCGCCAGCAGCGACCCGACAGGGGGGAAGGCTGAAGCTTTCTTT,CASSDPTGGKAEAFF
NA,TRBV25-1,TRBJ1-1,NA,TGTGCCAGCAGTGCGATCGCTCGGACTGAAGCTTTCTTT,CASSAIARTEAFF
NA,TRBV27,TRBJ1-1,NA,TGTGCCAGCAGTTCTGGTGGTTGGCGGGTCGACACTGAAGCTTTCTTT,CASSSGGWRVDTEAFF
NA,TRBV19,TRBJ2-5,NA,TGTGCCTGCAGCCGAGGCAGACAAGAGACCCAGTACTTC,CACSRGRQETQYF
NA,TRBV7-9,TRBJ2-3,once,TGTGCCAGCAGCTTAAGTACAGGGACCGCAGATACGCAGTATTTT,CASSLSTGTADTQYF
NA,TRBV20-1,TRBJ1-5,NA,TGCAGTGCTAGTGGCCACTCCGATCAGCCCCAGCATTTT,CSASGHSDQPQHF
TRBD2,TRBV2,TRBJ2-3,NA,TGTGCCAGCAGTGAATTCAGCGGGGTTACCGCAGATACGCAGTATTTT,CASSEFSGVTADTQYF
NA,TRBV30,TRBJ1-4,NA,TGTGCCTGGAGTGGGCAGTTTGGAGGAAGTGAAAAACTGTTTTTT,CAWSGQFGGSEKLFF
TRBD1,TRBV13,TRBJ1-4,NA,TGTGCCAGCAGCCGAAGGGGCCGGGACAGGCTTAATGAAAAACTGTTTTTT,CASSRRGRDRLNEKLFF
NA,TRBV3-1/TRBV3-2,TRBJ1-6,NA,TGTGCCAGCAGCCAAGTAAATAATTCACCCCTCCACTTT,CASSQVNNSPLHF
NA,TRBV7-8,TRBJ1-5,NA,TGTGCCAGCAGCCTGCTGGGGGGTCTTAGCAATCAGCCCCAGCATTTT,CASSLLGGLSNQPQHF
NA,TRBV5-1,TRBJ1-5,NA,TGCGCCAGCAGCTTGACCTCGGCAGGGAATCAGCCCCAGCATTTT,CASSLTSAGNQPQHF
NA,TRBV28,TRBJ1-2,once,TGTGCCAGTCGGGGGGAAGACTATGGCTACACCTTC,CASRGEDYGYTF
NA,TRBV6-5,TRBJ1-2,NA,TGTGCCAGCAGTTCACTCTTAAGCAGGGGAAATGGCTACACCTTC,CASSSLLSRGNGYTF
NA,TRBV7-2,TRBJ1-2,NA,TGTGCCAGCAGCCCCCCCATCGGAGACTATGGCTACACCTTC,CASSPPIGDYGYTF
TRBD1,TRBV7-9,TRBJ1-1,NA,TGTGCCAGCAGCTTCCTGACAGGGATGAACACTGAAGCTTTCTTT,CASSFLTGMNTEAFF
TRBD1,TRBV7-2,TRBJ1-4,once,TGTGCCAGCAGCTTATACAAGGGGGCTGCTAATGAAAAACTGTTTTTT,CASSLYKGAANEKLFF
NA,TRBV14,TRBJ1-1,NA,TGTGCCAGCAGCCAATTATCCCCAGGGCCCAGTTTTATGAACACTGAAGCTTTCTTT,CASSQLSPGPSFMNTEAFF
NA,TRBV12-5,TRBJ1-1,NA,TGTGCTAGTGCCTCCGCTTATCAACAGGACACTGAAGCTTTCTTT,CASASAYQQDTEAFF
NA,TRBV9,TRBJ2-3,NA,TGTGCCAGCAGCGTAGTTCTGGGGGCGAGCACAGATACGCAGTATTTT,CASSVVLGASTDTQYF
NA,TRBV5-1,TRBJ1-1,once,TGCGCCAGCAGCTTGGAGACAGCGAACACTGAAGCTTTCTTT,CASSLETANTEAFF
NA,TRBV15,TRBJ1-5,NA,TGTGCCACCAGTAGCAGGAGGGGTCAGCCCCAGCATTTT,CATSSRRGQPQHF
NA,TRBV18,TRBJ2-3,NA,TGTGCCAGCTCACCAGGGGCGCGCACAGATACGCAGTATTTT,CASSPGARTDTQYF
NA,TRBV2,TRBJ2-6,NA,TGTGCCAGCAGTGACGCCAGGTCTGGGGCCAACGTCCTGACTTTC,CASSDARSGANVLTF
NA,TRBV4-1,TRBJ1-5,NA,TGCGCCAGCAGCACCCGACAGAACCTCAATCAGCCCCAGCATTTT,CASSTRQNLNQPQHF
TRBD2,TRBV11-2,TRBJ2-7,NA,TGTGCCAGCAGCTTAGAACCGGGGGGCTCCTACGAGCAGTACTTC,CASSLEPGGSYEQYF
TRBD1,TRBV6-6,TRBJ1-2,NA,TGTGCCAGCAGTCGGTCGGGGGGACAGGGTTCGGTTGGTGGCTACACCTTC,CASSRSGGQGSVGGYTF
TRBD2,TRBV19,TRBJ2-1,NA,TGTGCCAGTAGTATAGGGACTAGCGGGGGGGCCGCCAATGAGCAGTTCTTC,CASSIGTSGGAANEQFF
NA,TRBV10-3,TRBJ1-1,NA,TGTGCCATCAGTGAGTCGCGCCCGGGGGGAAGTATGGCTTTCTTT,CAISESRPGGSMAFF
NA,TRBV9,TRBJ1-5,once,TGTGCCAGCAGCGTAGGGGGAGGGGGCAATCAGCCCCAGCATTTT,CASSVGGGGNQPQHF
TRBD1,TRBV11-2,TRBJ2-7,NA,TGTGCCAGCAGCACCAGTGGGACAGGGATTACCTACGAGCAGTACTTC,CASSTSGTGITYEQYF
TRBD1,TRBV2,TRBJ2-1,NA,TGTGCCAGCAGTCCGGGACAGGGGCCATACAATGAGCAGTTCTTC,CASSPGQGPYNEQFF
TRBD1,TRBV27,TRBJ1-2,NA,TGTGCCAGCAGTTTAACCAGGGGGTCCGTCCATGGCTACACCTTC,CASSLTRGSVHGYTF
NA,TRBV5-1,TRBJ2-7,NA,TGCGCCAGCAGCCCGGGTTATGGCCAGCAAAAGACTTACGAGCAGTACTTC,CASSPGYGQQKTYEQYF
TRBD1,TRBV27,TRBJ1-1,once,TGTGCCAGCAGTTTTAGACGGACAGGGATGAACACTGAAGCTTTCTTT,CASSFRRTGMNTEAFF
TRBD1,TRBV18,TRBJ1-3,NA,TGTGCCAGCTCATCCACAGGGGGCGCCCCTGGAAACACCATATATTTT,CASSSTGGAPGNTIYF
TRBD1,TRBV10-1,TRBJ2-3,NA,TGCGGGATCCGGGACAGCTCACCAGATACGCAGTATTTT,CGIRDSSPDTQYF
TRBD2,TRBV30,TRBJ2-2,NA,TGTGCCCATAGCGGGAGGAACACCGGGGAGCTGTTTTTT,CAHSGRNTGELFF
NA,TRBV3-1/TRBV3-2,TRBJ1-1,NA,TGTGCCAGCAGCCAATGGGGAGGACCGGTGAACACTGAAGCTTTCTTT,CASSQWGGPVNTEAFF
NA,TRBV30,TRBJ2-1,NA,TGTGCCTGGAGTGTTAGAATTCTGAGCTCCTACAATGAGCAGTTCTTC,CAWSVRILSSYNEQFF
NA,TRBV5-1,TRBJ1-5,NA,TGCGCCAGCAGTTTACAGGGATTTCAGCCCCAGCATTTT,CASSLQGFQPQHF
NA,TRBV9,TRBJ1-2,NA,TGTGCCAGCAGCGCATCAGGAGGCAGCTCTAAAATCAACTCTAACTATGGCTACACCTTC,CASSASGGSSKINSNYGYTF
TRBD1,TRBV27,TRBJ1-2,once,TGTGCCAGCAGTTACCGGGGACAGGGGGGTGGTGGCTACACCTTC,CASSYRGQGGGGYTF
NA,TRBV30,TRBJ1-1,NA,TGTGCCTGGAGTGTGAGGGTCACTGAAGCTTTCTTT,CAWSVRVTEAFF
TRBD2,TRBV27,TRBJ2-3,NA,TGTGCCAGCAGTTTTCGGAGCGGGGGAACAGATACGCAGTATTTT,CASSFRSGGTDTQYF
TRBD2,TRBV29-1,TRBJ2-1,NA,TGCAGCGCCGTTACTAGCGGGGGGGCTTTCACCTACAATGAGCAGTTCTTC,CSAVTSGGAFTYNEQFF
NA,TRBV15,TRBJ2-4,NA,TGTGCCACCAGCAGAGACATAACAGGACCCGGGACAAAAAACATTCAGTACTTC,CATSRDITGPGTKNIQYF
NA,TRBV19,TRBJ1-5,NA,TGTGCCAGTAGTACCGGAGTAAGCAATCAGCCCCAGCATTTT,CASSTGVSNQPQHF
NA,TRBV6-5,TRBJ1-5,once,TGTGCCAGCAAGGTGGGGCGAAATCAGCCCCAGCATTTT,CASKVGRNQPQHF